A selection of T cell receptor beta chains follows, all from one sample in a study of T cells in Graves' hyperthyroidism and ophthalmopathy. Each CDR3 protein gets one entry after TCRdb re-called the multiplex PCR reads with MiXCR. The sample comprises 300,000 to 350,000 distinct CDR3 sequences, roughly 14% of which are singletons, and 20% to 25% rests with the top ten. Sample: blood. These receptors all come from a woman aged 25 to 39 with Graves' hyperthyroidism. The CDR3 runs from the conserved cysteine through the conserved F or W. The D gene is left open where the match is weak. The size field is filled for only some rows; it gives once, few, many or a size class.

V: TRBV12-3/TRBV12-4; length: 16; D: TRBD2; size: many; J: TRBJ2-1; CDR3: CASNLVAGSSYNEQFF; DNA: TGTGCCAGCAACCTTGTAGCGGGCAGCTCCTACAATGAGCAGTTCTTC
V: TRBV18; length: 15; D: -; size: many; J: TRBJ1-4; CDR3: CASSPPGYEYEKLFF; DNA: TGTGCCAGCTCACCACCGGGGTATGAATATGAAAAACTGTTTTTT
V: TRBV11-2; length: 13; D: -; size: -; J: TRBJ2-2; CDR3: CASSLRASGELFF; DNA: TGTGCCAGCAGCTTAAGGGCCTCCGGGGAGCTGTTTTTT
V: TRBV15; length: 12; D: -; size: few; J: TRBJ2-2; CDR3: CATSLGTGELFF; DNA: TGTGCCACCAGCTTAGGGACCGGGGAGCTGTTTTTT
V: TRBV6-5; length: 22; D: -; size: many; J: TRBJ2-1; CDR3: CASSYSTYSGGLDGSSYNEQFF; DNA: TGTGCCAGCAGTTACTCGACTTATTCTGGCGGGCTGGATGGTAGCTCCTACAATGAGCAGTTCTTC
V: TRBV20-1; length: 14; D: TRBD1; size: many; J: TRBJ2-5; CDR3: CSAKGQGAGETQYF; DNA: TGCAGTGCTAAAGGACAGGGGGCAGGGGAGACCCAGTACTTC
V: TRBV29-1; length: 15; D: -; size: -; J: TRBJ1-1; CDR3: CSVVPVSSLNTEAFF; DNA: TGCAGCGTTGTGCCAGTCAGTTCTTTGAACACTGAAGCTTTCTTT
V: TRBV28; length: 12; D: -; size: -; J: TRBJ1-5; CDR3: CASSRMYQPQHF; DNA: TGTGCCAGCAGTCGGATGTATCAGCCCCAGCATTTT
V: TRBV3-1; length: 14; D: TRBD1; size: -; J: TRBJ2-3; CDR3: CASSYRGSPDTQYF; DNA: TGTGCCAGCAGCTACAGGGGGAGCCCAGATACGCAGTATTTT
V: TRBV6-5; length: 15; D: -; size: -; J: TRBJ2-5; CDR3: CASSYSSGSPETQYF; DNA: TGTGCCAGCAGTTACTCCAGTGGTAGCCCAGAGACCCAGTACTTC
V: TRBV6-1; length: 15; D: TRBD2; size: many; J: TRBJ2-1; CDR3: CASNPSGSGYNEQFF; DNA: TGTGCCAGCAACCCAAGCGGGAGCGGCTACAATGAGCAGTTCTTC
V: TRBV5-5; length: 13; D: -; size: -; J: TRBJ2-3; CDR3: CASSPLTRDTQYF; DNA: TGTGCCAGCAGCCCACTAACCCGAGATACGCAGTATTTT
V: TRBV9; length: 14; D: -; size: few; J: TRBJ2-7; CDR3: CASSVDSGTNEQYF; DNA: TGTGCCAGCAGCGTAGACTCGGGAACCAACGAGCAGTACTTC
V: TRBV12-3/TRBV12-4; length: 15; D: TRBD2; size: many; J: TRBJ2-1; CDR3: CASSRTSGYYNEQFF; DNA: TGTGCCAGCAGCCGGACTAGCGGGTACTACAATGAGCAGTTCTTC
V: TRBV18; length: 15; D: -; size: few; J: TRBJ1-2; CDR3: CASSTKLRGYSGYTF; DNA: TGTGCCAGCTCAACTAAACTCAGGGGCTACTCTGGCTACACCTTC
V: TRBV12-3/TRBV12-4; length: 15; D: TRBD1; size: many; J: TRBJ2-2; CDR3: CASSLRDRNTGELFF; DNA: TGTGCCAGCAGTTTACGGGACAGGAACACCGGGGAGCTGTTTTTT
V: TRBV30; length: 13; D: TRBD1; size: many; J: TRBJ2-7; CDR3: CAWSPGQGDEQYF; DNA: TGTGCCTGGAGTCCGGGACAGGGTGACGAGCAGTACTTC
V: TRBV28; length: 14; D: -; size: many; J: TRBJ2-7; CDR3: CASSYPDRAYEQYF; DNA: TGTGCCAGCAGTTACCCGGACAGAGCCTACGAGCAGTACTTC
V: TRBV7-9; length: 14; D: -; size: many; J: TRBJ2-2; CDR3: CASSLAGFTGELFF; DNA: TGTGCCAGCAGCTTAGCGGGGTTTACCGGGGAGCTGTTTTTT
V: TRBV20-1; length: 16; D: -; size: many; J: TRBJ2-1; CDR3: CSASTTNPPFYNEQFF; DNA: TGCAGTGCTTCGACGACTAACCCACCATTCTACAATGAGCAGTTCTTC
V: TRBV9; length: 13; D: -; size: -; J: TRBJ2-3; CDR3: CASSVYGADTQYF; DNA: TGTGCCAGCAGCGTTTACGGCGCAGATACGCAGTATTTT
V: TRBV5-6; length: 16; D: -; size: many; J: TRBJ2-5; CDR3: CASSPSLNRDQETQYF; DNA: TGTGCCAGCAGCCCCAGCCTCAACAGGGACCAAGAGACCCAGTACTTC
V: TRBV30; length: 11; D: -; size: many; J: TRBJ2-7; CDR3: CAWSGTDEQYF; DNA: TGTGCCTGGAGTGGGACAGACGAGCAGTACTTC
V: TRBV5-1; length: 15; D: TRBD2; size: many; J: TRBJ2-3; CDR3: CASSFRGAGGDTQYF; DNA: TGCGCCAGCAGCTTCCGGGGAGCGGGAGGGGATACGCAGTATTTT
V: TRBV3-1; length: 15; D: TRBD2; size: -; J: TRBJ2-5; CDR3: CASSHSGRGEETQYF; DNA: TGTGCCAGCAGCCATAGCGGGAGAGGGGAAGAGACCCAGTACTTC
V: TRBV20-1; length: 13; D: -; size: many; J: TRBJ2-7; CDR3: CSARDRRTYEQYF; DNA: TGCAGTGCTAGAGATAGACGGACCTACGAGCAGTACTTC
V: TRBV28; length: 17; D: -; size: many; J: TRBJ1-4; CDR3: CASSLRGVTSTNEKLFF; DNA: TGTGCCAGCAGTTTAAGAGGGGTCACATCAACTAATGAAAAACTGTTTTTT
V: TRBV20-1; length: 13; D: TRBD2; size: -; J: TRBJ2-7; CDR3: CSVETSSSYEQYF; DNA: TGCAGTGTCGAGACTAGCTCGAGCTACGAGCAGTACTTC
V: TRBV6-2/TRBV6-3; length: 13; D: -; size: -; J: TRBJ2-1; CDR3: CASRQGADNEQFF; DNA: TGTGCCAGCAGACAGGGAGCGGACAATGAGCAGTTCTTC
V: TRBV2; length: 13; D: -; size: many; J: TRBJ2-5; CDR3: CASSRRLGETQYF; DNA: TGTGCCAGCAGCCGTAGACTAGGGGAGACCCAGTACTTC
V: TRBV20-1; length: 15; D: TRBD1; size: many; J: TRBJ1-2; CDR3: CSARDRGRSMEGYTF; DNA: TGCAGTGCTAGAGACAGGGGGAGATCTATGGAGGGCTACACCTTC
V: TRBV6-2/TRBV6-3; length: 14; D: TRBD1; size: many; J: TRBJ1-5; CDR3: CASSTSGGGQPQHF; DNA: TGTGCCAGCAGTACTTCAGGGGGCGGTCAGCCCCAGCATTTT
V: TRBV9; length: 15; D: TRBD2; size: many; J: TRBJ2-3; CDR3: CASSPRTSGTDTQYF; DNA: TGTGCCAGCAGCCCTCGGACTAGCGGAACAGATACGCAGTATTTT
V: TRBV20-1; length: 15; D: TRBD1; size: -; J: TRBJ2-7; CDR3: CSALPGTGDFYEQDF; DNA: TGCAGTGCTCTTCCCGGGACAGGGGACTTCTACGAGCAGGACTTC
V: TRBV7-9; length: 13; D: -; size: few; J: TRBJ2-5; CDR3: CASQRGFQETQYF; DNA: TGTGCCAGCCAACGAGGTTTTCAAGAGACCCAGTACTTC
V: TRBV3-1; length: 13; D: -; size: -; J: TRBJ1-2; CDR3: CASRPGLTKGYTF; DNA: TGTGCCAGTCGACCGGGGCTGACTAAGGGCTACACCTTC
V: TRBV6-5; length: 17; D: -; size: -; J: TRBJ2-1; CDR3: CASSYIQDIRAYNEQFF; DNA: TGTGCCAGCAGTTATATACAAGACATCCGCGCCTACAATGAGCAGTTCTTC
V: TRBV28; length: 14; D: -; size: many; J: TRBJ1-2; CDR3: CASSLLKPISGYTF; DNA: TGTGCCAGCAGTTTGTTAAAACCTATTAGTGGCTACACCTTC
V: TRBV30; length: 12; D: -; size: -; J: TRBJ1-2; CDR3: CAWRVGNYGYTF; DNA: TGTGCCTGGAGGGTAGGGAACTATGGCTACACCTTC
V: TRBV18; length: 18; D: TRBD1; size: few; J: TRBJ2-6; CDR3: CASSPLRDRGHGANVLTF; DNA: TGTGCCAGCTCACCTCTAAGGGACAGGGGGCATGGGGCCAACGTCCTGACTTTC
V: TRBV28; length: 14; D: TRBD1; size: many; J: TRBJ2-3; CDR3: CASSWAGQEDTQYF; DNA: TGTGCCAGCAGTTGGGCGGGACAGGAAGATACGCAGTATTTT
V: TRBV5-4; length: 14; D: -; size: -; J: TRBJ1-1; CDR3: CASSSSRGDTEAFF; DNA: TGTGCCAGCAGCTCGTCTAGAGGGGACACTGAAGCTTTCTTT
V: TRBV6-1; length: 13; D: -; size: many; J: TRBJ2-7; CDR3: CASSAGVPYEQYF; DNA: TGTGCCAGCAGTGCCGGGGTCCCCTACGAGCAGTACTTC
V: TRBV6-1; length: 15; D: TRBD2; size: few; J: TRBJ2-1; CDR3: CASSRELAGDAEQFF; DNA: TGTGCCAGCAGCAGGGAGCTAGCGGGAGATGCTGAGCAGTTCTTC
V: TRBV24-1; length: 14; D: -; size: -; J: TRBJ2-5; CDR3: CATSDLDKQETQYF; DNA: TGTGCCACCAGTGATTTGGACAAACAAGAGACCCAGTACTTC
V: TRBV20-1; length: 17; D: -; size: many; J: TRBJ2-5; CDR3: CSARDWERQGWQETQYF; DNA: TGCAGTGCTAGAGATTGGGAGAGGCAGGGGTGGCAAGAGACCCAGTACTTC
V: TRBV19; length: 12; D: -; size: -; J: TRBJ1-5; CDR3: CASNNRDQPQHF; DNA: TGTGCCAGCAACAACAGGGATCAGCCCCAGCATTTT
V: TRBV7-2; length: 16; D: TRBD2; size: many; J: TRBJ2-7; CDR3: CASSASLAGGSYEQYF; DNA: TGTGCCAGCAGCGCCTCACTAGCGGGAGGTTCCTACGAGCAGTACTTC
V: TRBV12-3/TRBV12-4; length: 13; D: -; size: -; J: TRBJ2-7; CDR3: CASRKDSTYEEYF; DNA: TGTGCCAGCAGGAAAGACAGTACCTACGAGGAGTACTTC
V: TRBV9; length: 15; D: -; size: few; J: TRBJ2-1; CDR3: CASSVGRTADNEQFF; DNA: TGTGCCAGCAGCGTAGGCCGGACAGCTGACAATGAGCAGTTCTTC
V: TRBV5-5; length: 14; D: TRBD1; size: -; J: TRBJ1-2; CDR3: CASTVTGAGGGYTF; DNA: TGTGCCAGCACCGTGACAGGGGCAGGAGGTGGCTACACCTTC
V: TRBV9; length: 15; D: TRBD2; size: -; J: TRBJ2-1; CDR3: CASSPLGGGGTEQFF; DNA: TGTGCCAGCAGCCCTCTAGGCGGCGGGGGGACTGAGCAGTTCTTC
V: TRBV12-3/TRBV12-4; length: 13; D: -; size: few; J: TRBJ2-7; CDR3: CASSFDRLYEQYF; DNA: TGTGCCAGCAGTTTCGACAGACTATACGAGCAGTACTTC